Listed here are 28 T cell receptor beta chains from one sample, sequenced in a study of blood T cell repertoires in COVID-19. Produced via immunoSEQ multiplex PCR; TCRdb's table is partial and in-frame only. The data show about 100,000 clones, 80% to 90% seen once. Sequencing input: peripheral blood. These receptors came from a human donor in a cohort sampled during active COVID-19.

The chain combines TRBV3-1 (or the pseudogene TRBV3-2) with TRBJ1-5; a possible D gene is TRBD1 (6 bases). CDR1 LGHDT and CDR2 YNNKEL come from the germline V gene (reference sequence). Trimming took 6 bases from V and 3 from J, leaving 21 bases between them. The CDR3 runs to 17 residues. The CDR3: CASSVGGGGWVNQPQHF. For the CDR3, the DNA is TGTGCCAGCAGTGTCGGGGGAGGGGGTTGGGTCAATCAGCCCCAGCATTTT.

The gene calls are TRBV7-2 and TRBJ1-3, with TRBD1 matching over 7 bases. The ends lost 5 bases at V and 2 bases at J; junction bases unmatched: 3. CDR3 size: 14 residues. Germline assignment: CDR1 SGHTA and CDR2 FQGNSA. The CDR3 region is CASSPTGPGNTIYF. The CDR3, as DNA: TGTGCCAGCAGCCCGACAGGGCCTGGAAACACCATATATTTT.

This sequence joins TRBV2 and TRBJ2-7; 11 positions agree with TRBD2. The CDR3 has 18 residues. The V and J ends lost 6 bases and 2 bases, in that order; junction bases with no gene match: 15. Germline V gives CDR1 SNHLY, CDR2 FYNNEI. DNA for the CDR3: TGTGCCAGCAGAACACAGTTACTAGCGGGAGTAGGAACCTACGAGCAGTACTTC. It codes for CASRTQLLAGVGTYEQYF.

The genes are TRBV7-8 and TRBJ1-5; D gene ambiguous. V was trimmed by 3 bases and J by 3 bases, leaving 12 bases between them. This CDR3 contains 15 residues. CDR1 is SGHVS, CDR2 FQNEAQ, per germline. CDR3: CASSFGSGNNQPQHF. As DNA, the CDR3 is TGTGCCAGCAGCTTCGGTTCAGGTAACAATCAGCCCCAGCATTTT.

The chain is built from TRBV6-1 and TRBJ1-5, with a possible D match to TRBD1 (6 bases). The germline V and J ends were trimmed by 3 bases and 3 bases, with 15 bases remaining between them. The CDR3 is 16 amino acids. CDR1 and CDR2 (germline): MNHNS, SASEGT. The CDR3 DNA reads as TGTGCCAGCAGTGAGTTCTCCAGGGGCAACAATCAGCCCCAGCATTTT. Protein sequence: CASSEFSRGNNQPQHF.

This chain joins TRBV11-2 and TRBJ2-1, with 12 bases identical to TRBD2. Per germline, CDR1 SGHAT and CDR2 FQNNGV. The V gene end was trimmed by 1 base and the J gene end by 8 bases; junction bases not matched to a gene: 9. The CDR3 loop spans 17 amino acids. The DNA of the CDR3 is TGTGCCAGCAGCTTAGCCGCGCTAGCGGGAGGGCCGGATGAGCAGTTCTTC. Protein: CASSLAALAGGPDEQFF.

This clone has more than one count but fewer than ten. The chain is built from TRBV28 and TRBJ2-5; 8 bases line up with TRBD1. Germline V gene lookup returns CDR1 MDHEN and CDR2 SYDVKM. This CDR3 region has 14 residues. V shed 6 bases and J 2 bases; nucleotides not matched to a gene: 5. The CDR3: CASRRDRIQETQYF. The DNA for the CDR3 is TGTGCCAGCAGGAGGGACAGGATACAAGAGACCCAGTACTTC. The entire variable domain, with the rest obtained from reference TRBV28 and TRBJ2-5, is as follows: DVKVTQSSRYLVKRTGEKVFLECVQDMDHENMFWYRQDPGLGLRLIYFSYDVKMKEKGDIPEGYSVSREKKERFSLILESASTNQTSMYLCASRRDRIQETQYFGPGTRLLVL.

V gene TRBV2 combines with J gene TRBJ1-2; TRBD1 might be the D (6 bases). V was cut by 7 bases and J by 7 bases, with 16 bases left in between. Per the germline V gene, CDR1 is SNHLY and CDR2 is FYNNEI. The CDR3 loop spans 13 amino acids. CDR3 sequence reads: CASNRQAPGGYTF. The CDR3 DNA sequence: TGTGCCAGCAACAGACAGGCTCCTGGTGGCTACACCTTC. Filled out from reference TRBV2 and TRBJ1-2, the complete variable domain reads EPEVTQTPSHQVTQMGQEVILRCVPISNHLYFYWYRQILGQKVEFLVSFYNNEISEKSEIFDDQFSVERPDGSNFTLKIRSTKLEDSAMYFCASNRQAPGGYTFGSGTRLTVV.

Only one count was recorded for this clone. The chain has TRBV3-1 (or the pseudogene TRBV3-2) and TRBJ2-7, with TRBD1 matching over 9 bases. Trimming at V came to 1 base and at J to 4 bases, leaving 5 bases not matched to a gene. CDR3 size: 15 residues. Germline assignment: CDR1 LGHDT and CDR2 YNNKEL (reference sequence). The CDR3 here is CASSQGPGQGYEQYF. CDR3 nucleotides: TGTGCCAGCAGCCAAGGCCCGGGACAGGGTTACGAGCAGTACTTC.

V gene TRBV7-2 combines with J gene TRBJ2-7; D may be TRBD1 (5 bases). Germline lookup yields CDR1 SGHTA and CDR2 FQGNSA. CDR3 length: 15 residues. V lost 2 bases and J 2 bases, leaving 13 bases between the germline ends. CDR3 protein: CASSLQTVIPYEQYF. The CDR3 DNA is TGTGCCAGCAGCTTACAGACAGTGATACCCTACGAGCAGTACTTC.

Turning to this clone: The junction does not match germline at one end; this may be a read error. The chain uses TRBV5-4 and TRBJ2-1, with D maybe TRBD2 (6 bases). There are 14 residues in the CDR3. Germline V lookup: CDR1 SGHNT, CDR2 YYREEE (reference sequence). Here the CDR3 DNA reads TGTGCCAGCACCTTGGGACTGGTTAGCGATGAGCAGTTCTTC. The encoded protein is CASTLGLVSDEQFF.

This chain connects TRBV7-3 to TRBJ1-1; a possible D gene is TRBD1 (5 bases). CDR1 is SGHTA, CDR2 FQGTGA, per germline. This CDR3 spans 12 amino acids. V lost 5 bases and J 1 base, leaving 5 bases between the germline ends. The CDR3 loop reads CASSTGNTEAFF. In nucleotides, the CDR3 is TGTGCCAGCAGCACAGGGAACACTGAAGCTTTCTTT.

The chain employs TRBV19 and TRBJ2-7; perhaps TRBD1 as D (6 bases). This CDR3 has 12 residues. Germline V lookup: CDR1 LNHDA, CDR2 SQIVND (reference sequence). Trimming pared 5 bases from V and 7 bases from J, leaving 12 bases between. The CDR3 spells CASSSRTEEQYF. CDR3 nucleotides: TGTGCCAGTAGTTCAAGGACAGAAGAGCAGTACTTC.

On this clone: Its ends do not fully match the called genes, so a read error is possible. The rearrangement joins TRBV20-1 to TRBJ1-4; no reliable D call. Germline CDR1 is DFQATT and CDR2 is SNEGSKA (reference sequence). This CDR3 contains 13 residues. Here the CDR3 reads CSASPQTIEKLFF. The CDR3 region has the DNA TGCAGTGCTAGTCCCCAGACTATTGAAAAACTGTTTTTT.

This clone was detected a few times. This chain uses TRBV6-2 or TRBV6-3 with TRBJ1-5, with D tentatively TRBD1 (6 bases). Deletions cut 3 bases from V and 4 bases from J, with 13 bases between. This CDR3 is 15 amino acids long. Germline loops: CDR1 MNHEY, CDR2 SVGEGT. The CDR3 reads CASSYGGSRNQPQHF. The CDR3, as DNA: TGTGCCAGCAGTTATGGGGGCTCGAGGAATCAGCCCCAGCATTTT.

The chain carries TRBV5-1 and TRBJ2-3; D might be TRBD2 (6 bases). The CDR3 is 16 residues long. V was cut by 0 bases and J by 3 bases, with 14 bases left in between. Germline assignment: CDR1 SGHRS and CDR2 YFSETQ. Here the CDR3 reads CASSLGGILKTDTQYF. In DNA, the CDR3 is TGCGCCAGCAGCTTGGGCGGGATCCTTAAAACAGATACGCAGTATTTT.

This sequence joins TRBV6-5 and TRBJ1-6; tentative D call: TRBD1 (6 bases). CDR3 length equals 13 residues. In germline, CDR1 is MNHEY, CDR2 SVGAGI. Trimming pared 6 bases from V and 9 bases from J, leaving 12 bases between. The CDR3 spells CASRDGTISPLHF. For the CDR3, the DNA is TGTGCCAGCAGGGACGGGACAATTTCACCCCTCCACTTT.

Notes on this clone: It is likely a read error: a sequence one base away is far more abundant. This chain links TRBV12-3 or TRBV12-4 with TRBJ1-5; tentative D call: TRBD1 (6 bases). The CDR3 spans 13 residues. Trimming pared 6 bases from V and 4 bases from J, leaving 10 bases between. CDR3 nucleotide sequence: TGTGCCAGCAGCCCTCAGGGGAATCAGCCCCAGCATTTT. It codes for CASSPQGNQPQHF.

The chain uses TRBV5-4 and TRBJ2-3, with D uncertain. V gave up 6 bases and J gave up 4 bases, with 12 bases separating them. This CDR3 comprises 13 residues. The germline gives CDR1 SGHNT, CDR2 YYREEE (reference sequence). The CDR3, as DNA: TGTGCCAGCACCAGCATGGGCTCAGATACGCAGTATTTT. Amino acid sequence: CASTSMGSDTQYF.

The rearrangement uses TRBV6-6 and TRBJ2-2, with 12 positions matching TRBD2. V was clipped by 5 bases and J by 4 bases; unmatched bases: 11. The CDR3 is 18 amino acids. CDR1 is MNHNY and CDR2 is SVGAGI in the germline V gene (reference sequence). The CDR3 region is CASSPPPLAGGSTGELFF. CDR3 DNA sequence: TGTGCCAGCAGTCCACCGCCCCTAGCGGGAGGGAGCACCGGGGAGCTGTTTTTT.

The V and J genes are TRBV9 and TRBJ2-7, with TRBD1 matching 7 bases. The CDR3 loop spans 15 amino acids. CDR1 and CDR2 (germline): SGDLS, YYNGEE. The ends lost 0 bases at V and 2 bases at J; junction bases unmatched: 5. The CDR3 bases are TGTGCCAGCAGCGTAGCGGGACAGCCCACCTACGAGCAGTACTTC. The encoded protein is CASSVAGQPTYEQYF. The whole variable domain, remainder taken from reference TRBV9 and TRBJ2-7, is DSGVTQTPKHLITATGQRVTLRCSPRSGDLSVYWYQQSLDQGLQFLIQYYNGEERAKGNILERFSAQQFPDLHSELNLSSLELGDSALYFCASSVAGQPTYEQYFGPGTRLTVT.

The count of this clone is one. The chain combines TRBV27 with TRBJ2-1; TRBD2 aligns across 9 bases. Per germline, CDR1 MNHEY and CDR2 SMNVEV (reference sequence). This CDR3 is 15 amino acids long. V lost 6 bases, J lost 5 bases, and 8 bases stayed unmatched. The CDR3 loop reads CASSQLAGPHNEQFF. The CDR3 bases are TGTGCCAGCAGCCAACTAGCGGGTCCCCACAATGAGCAGTTCTTC.

The chain joins TRBV6-5 to TRBJ2-7; TRBD1 is a possible D gene (6 bases). Trimming cost V 7 bases and J 4 bases, with 20 bases left between them. The germline V gene has CDR1 MNHEY and CDR2 SVGAGI. This CDR3 region has 15 residues. CDR3 region: CASKHTTGQFYEQYF. CDR3 coding DNA: TGTGCCAGCAAACATACGACAGGTCAATTTTACGAGCAGTACTTC.

V and J are TRBV5-1 and TRBJ1-3; possible D gene TRBD1, 5 bases. The CDR3 is 14 residues long. Trimming took 3 bases from V and 0 from J, leaving 7 bases between them. In germline, CDR1 is SGHRS, CDR2 YFSETQ. The CDR3 loop reads CASSYDSSGNTIYF. The CDR3 DNA is TGCGCCAGCAGCTACGACAGCTCTGGAAACACCATATATTTT.

The rearrangement joins TRBV19 to TRBJ1-6; no firm D call. The germline V and J ends were trimmed by 4 bases and 8 bases, with 9 bases remaining between them. The germline V gene has CDR1 LNHDA and CDR2 SQIVND (reference sequence). The CDR3 extends over 13 amino acids. CDR3 in amino acids: CASSTLTDSPLHF. The DNA for the CDR3 is TGTGCCAGTAGTACCCTAACCGATTCACCCCTCCACTTT.

The V gene is TRBV7-6, the J gene TRBJ2-6; 11 nucleotides agree with TRBD1. The CDR3 sequence is 17 residues long. The V segment lost 3 bases and the J segment 0 bases; nucleotides outside the gene matches: 1. The germline V gene has CDR1 SGHVS and CDR2 FNYEAQ. The chain's CDR3 is CASSLGQGVSGANVLTF. The CDR3 region has the DNA TGTGCCAGCAGCTTGGGACAGGGGGTCTCTGGGGCCAACGTCCTGACTTTC.

The J gene is TRBJ1-4, the V gene TRBV18; 8 bases agree with TRBD1. The germline V gene encodes CDR1 KGHSH and CDR2 LQKENI. The V segment lost 10 bases and the J segment 5 bases; nucleotides outside the gene matches: 9. The CDR3 spans 14 residues. CDR3 sequence: CATTRGLANEKLFF. The CDR3 DNA sequence: TGTGCCACAACCAGGGGGCTCGCGAATGAAAAACTGTTTTTT.

This chain connects TRBV10-3 to TRBJ2-1; 10 bases are a match to TRBD1. This CDR3 region has 15 residues. Germline-derived CDR1 and CDR2 are ENHRY and SYGVKD. The V gene end was trimmed by 0 bases and the J gene end by 5 bases; junction bases not matched to a gene: 1. The CDR3 DNA follows: TGTGCCATCAGTGAGTCGACAGGGGGCCACAATGAGCAGTTCTTC. Translating gives CAISESTGGHNEQFF.